The 3 T cell receptor beta chains presented below share a single source sample, sequenced in a study of shared clonotypes between healthy human individuals. Profiling relied on immunoSEQ multiplex PCR, and the TCRdb table lists in-frame clones only, not all of them. The sample lists just over 2,000,000 clones, 85% to 95% seen once, with roughly 1.1% in the top ten. Naive CD8 cells lacked CD45RO, underwent positive selection for CCR7 and left out terminally differentiated effector memory CD45RA+ cells. The material sequenced was naive CD8+ T cells sorted from blood. These receptors were taken from a man aged 18 to 29 in good health.

This chain joins TRBV15 and TRBJ2-5, with D unclear. The CDR3 consists of 14 residues. The V and J ends lost 0 bases and 5 bases respectively, with 10 bases between them. CDR1 is LNHNV and CDR2 is YYDKDF in the germline V gene (reference sequence). CDR3 nucleotides: TGTGCCACCAGCAGAGATGCGGAAAGGGAGACCCAGTACTTC. Encoded protein: CATSRDAERETQYF.

This chain connects TRBV10-3 to TRBJ2-2; the D is unclear. The CDR3 extends over 13 amino acids. V shed 8 bases and J shed 1 base, with 8 bases lying between them. Germline V gene lookup returns CDR1 ENHRY and CDR2 SYGVKD. The CDR3, as DNA: TGTGCCATCCCCCACAGGAACACCGGGGAGCTGTTTTTT. Translation gives CAIPHRNTGELFF.

The rearrangement joins TRBV28 to TRBJ2-3; no clear D gene. CDR3 length: 14 amino acids. Germline CDR1 is MDHEN and CDR2 is SYDVKM. The V end lost 4 bases, the J end lost 2 bases, and 10 bases lay between the germline ends. The CDR3 sequence: CASSSGRFTDTQYF. DNA of the CDR3: TGTGCCAGCAGTTCAGGACGGTTCACAGATACGCAGTATTTT.